These T cell receptor beta chains were read from a single sample in a study of Ad26.COV2.S vaccination and SARS-CoV-2 variants. Clones were sequenced by immunoSEQ multiplex PCR, and TCRdb holds only the in-frame ones, with some missing. This table has about 400,000 clones, about 88% appearing once. The sample here was peripheral blood, taken in a trial of Ad26.COV2.S vaccine versus placebo. The receptors originated from a person aged 18-65 years who received the Ad26.COV2.S COVID-19 vaccine or a placebo. Each CDR3 is given with its conserved first and last residue. A D gene is named only where the DNA matches it firmly. The size entry is marked missing in some rows and otherwise reads once, few, many or a size class.

j_gene: TRBJ2-1; v_gene: TRBV5-8; abundance: .; d_gene: TRBD2; CDR3nt: TGTGCCAGCAGCTCCTCGGGACTAGCGGCCTACAATGAGCAGTTCTTC; CDR3aa: CASSSSGLAAYNEQFF
j_gene: TRBJ2-6; v_gene: TRBV7-9; abundance: .; d_gene: .; CDR3nt: TGTGCCAGCAGCTTAACAACAGGGTCTGGGGCCAACGTCCTGACTTTC; CDR3aa: CASSLTTGSGANVLTF
j_gene: TRBJ1-1; v_gene: TRBV29-1; abundance: .; d_gene: .; CDR3nt: TGCAGCGTTGAACAGGGGTTGAACACTGAAGCTTTCTTT; CDR3aa: CSVEQGLNTEAFF
j_gene: TRBJ1-1; v_gene: TRBV28; abundance: .; d_gene: TRBD1; CDR3nt: TGTGCCAGCAGGTCGCCAGGGGGGTCTGAAGCTTTCTTT; CDR3aa: CASRSPGGSEAFF
j_gene: TRBJ1-5; v_gene: TRBV2; abundance: few; d_gene: TRBD1; CDR3nt: TGTGCCAGCGCAGGGGGCGCTTATCAGCCCCAGCATTTT; CDR3aa: CASAGGAYQPQHF
j_gene: TRBJ2-3; v_gene: TRBV28; abundance: .; d_gene: .; CDR3nt: TGTGCCAGCAGTTTAGTCGGCTTACTCACAGATACGCAGTATTTT; CDR3aa: CASSLVGLLTDTQYF
j_gene: TRBJ2-5; v_gene: TRBV5-1; abundance: few; d_gene: TRBD1; CDR3nt: TGCGCCAGCAGCCAACAGGGGGCTCGGGAGACCCAGTACTTC; CDR3aa: CASSQQGARETQYF
j_gene: TRBJ1-1; v_gene: TRBV18; abundance: .; d_gene: .; CDR3nt: TGTGCCAGCTCACCAAAGAGGGCAGGGGTCACTGAAGCTTTCTTT; CDR3aa: CASSPKRAGVTEAFF
j_gene: TRBJ2-3; v_gene: TRBV24-1; abundance: .; d_gene: .; CDR3nt: TGTGCCACCAGTGCTCGTTCGGGCTCAAGGACTAGCACAGATACGCAGTATTTT; CDR3aa: CATSARSGSRTSTDTQYF
j_gene: TRBJ2-7; v_gene: TRBV5-8; abundance: once; d_gene: .; CDR3nt: TGTGCCAGCAGCCGTCCGGGGCCCTACGAGCAGTACTTC; CDR3aa: CASSRPGPYEQYF
j_gene: TRBJ2-2; v_gene: TRBV15; abundance: .; d_gene: TRBD2; CDR3nt: TGTGCCACCAGCAGTCTAGCGGACTACGCGAACACCGGGGAGCTGTTTTTT; CDR3aa: CATSSLADYANTGELFF
j_gene: TRBJ2-3; v_gene: TRBV2; abundance: .; d_gene: TRBD2; CDR3nt: TGTGCCACCCGACTAGCGATTAGCACAGATACGCAGTATTTT; CDR3aa: CATRLAISTDTQYF
j_gene: TRBJ2-1; v_gene: TRBV19; abundance: .; d_gene: .; CDR3nt: TGTGCCAGTAGTATAGGTTGGACCACAAACAATGAGCAGTTCTTC; CDR3aa: CASSIGWTTNNEQFF
j_gene: TRBJ2-1; v_gene: TRBV6-4; abundance: .; d_gene: TRBD1; CDR3nt: TGTGCCAGCAGGTCGAGGGGGCCCCACTACAATGAGCAGTTCTTC; CDR3aa: CASRSRGPHYNEQFF
j_gene: TRBJ2-5; v_gene: TRBV4-2; abundance: .; d_gene: .; CDR3nt: TGTGCCAGCAGCCAAGTACTATCCGAGACCCAGTACTTC; CDR3aa: CASSQVLSETQYF
j_gene: TRBJ2-2; v_gene: TRBV4-1; abundance: .; d_gene: .; CDR3nt: TGCGCCAGCAGCCAAGAGACGAGCAACACCGGGGAGCTGTTTTTT; CDR3aa: CASSQETSNTGELFF
j_gene: TRBJ1-1; v_gene: TRBV21-1; abundance: .; d_gene: .; CDR3nt: TGTGCCAGCAGCAAAGTATTGGGGCTTCTGACCACTGAAGCTTTCTTT; CDR3aa: CASSKVLGLLTTEAFF
j_gene: TRBJ2-3; v_gene: TRBV7-2; abundance: .; d_gene: .; CDR3nt: TGTGCCAGCAGCTTTTTTATAAGCACAGATACGCAGTATTTT; CDR3aa: CASSFFISTDTQYF
j_gene: TRBJ2-2; v_gene: TRBV3-1/TRBV3-2; abundance: .; d_gene: .; CDR3nt: TGTGCCAGCAGCCAAATTAACACCGGGGAGCTGTTTTTT; CDR3aa: CASSQINTGELFF
j_gene: TRBJ1-1; v_gene: TRBV5-1; abundance: .; d_gene: .; CDR3nt: TGCGCCAGCAGCTTGTTGGGAAACACTGAAGCTTTCTTT; CDR3aa: CASSLLGNTEAFF
j_gene: TRBJ2-1; v_gene: TRBV28; abundance: .; d_gene: .; CDR3nt: TGTGCCAGCAGTTCCCCTCCCCGCTCCTACAATGAGCAGTTCTTC; CDR3aa: CASSSPPRSYNEQFF